These 26 T cell receptor beta chains came from one sample sequenced in a study of identical twins. TCRdb fed the 5' RACE reads into MiXCR, producing one record per CDR3 protein. The data contain 400,000 to 500,000 distinct CDR3 sequences, less than 20% of them seen just once; the ten biggest clones take up approximately 12%. The sequencing sample was made of naive T cells sorted from blood. These TCRs come from a man in his fifties or sixties in good health.

Many counts were recorded for this clonotype. The genes are TRBV4-3 and TRBJ1-4; D not certain. CDR1 and CDR2 from the germline V gene are LGHNA and YSLEER. Deletions cut 0 bases from V and 7 bases from J, with 15 bases between. The CDR3 is 16 amino acids. Written as DNA, the CDR3 is TGCGCCAGCAGCCAAGAAGTCGGGAGATTTGCTGAAAAACTGTTTTTT. This sequence encodes CASSQEVGRFAEKLFF.

The chain has TRBV20-1 and TRBJ2-5, with 11 bases aligning to TRBD2. Per the germline V gene, CDR1 is DFQATT and CDR2 is SNEGSKA (reference sequence). The CDR3 extends over 15 amino acids. Unmatched junction bases numbered 6, after V lost 5 bases and J lost 1 base. As DNA, the CDR3 is TGCAGTGCTTCCGGACTAGCGGGTATCCAAGAGACCCAGTACTTC. Translating gives CSASGLAGIQETQYF.

The chain couples TRBV6-1 to TRBJ1-1; D gene ambiguous. Trimming stripped 0 bases from V and 0 bases from J, with 14 bases between. CDR3 length: 17 amino acids. Germline V gene lookup returns CDR1 MNHNS and CDR2 SASEGT. The CDR3 DNA reads TGTGCCAGCAGTGAAGCCCCCCTGACACGAATGAACACTGAAGCTTTCTTT. Translating gives CASSEAPLTRMNTEAFF.

This clonotype was counted at least ten times. V gene TRBV5-1 combines with J gene TRBJ2-1; D tentatively fits TRBD1 or TRBD2 (7 bases each). Germline loops: CDR1 SGHRS, CDR2 YFSETQ. This CDR3 is 13 amino acids long. Trimming stripped 4 bases from V and 9 bases from J, with 14 bases between. The DNA for the CDR3 is TGCGCCAGCAGCCCCGACAGGGAGGGTGAGCAGTTCTTC. This translates into CASSPDREGEQFF.

This clonotype was found many times. V is TRBV11-2 and J is TRBJ2-2; unclear D gene. The length of the CDR3 is 18 residues. Germline assignment: CDR1 SGHAT and CDR2 FQNNGV. Trimming took off 0 bases at V and 1 base at J, with 15 bases between the two ends. CDR3 residues: CASSLDIGFSGNTGELFF. The DNA for the CDR3 is TGTGCCAGCAGCTTAGACATAGGATTTTCGGGGAACACCGGGGAGCTGTTTTTT.

This clonotype was seen more than once but under ten times. The chain combines TRBV4-3 with TRBJ2-7; a possible D gene is TRBD2 (6 bases). The CDR3 has 16 residues. Germline CDR1 LGHNA, CDR2 YSLEER. V shed 1 base and J shed 2 bases, with 15 bases lying between them. The CDR3 DNA is TGCGCCAGCAGCCAAGTGCACGGGAGAGAGGCCTACGAGCAGTACTTC. It codes for CASSQVHGREAYEQYF.

The chain links TRBV6-5 to TRBJ2-7; the match to TRBD1 covers 12 bases. Per germline, CDR1 MNHEY and CDR2 SVGAGI. V lost 0 bases to trimming and J lost 5 bases; unmatched junction nucleotides: 8. The CDR3 contains 17 residues. CDR3 sequence (DNA): TGTGCCAGCAGTTACTCCGGGACAGGGGGCTATAAGAACGAGCAGTACTTC. Amino acids: CASSYSGTGGYKNEQYF.

The rearrangement links TRBV20-1 to TRBJ2-5, with 9 bases fitting TRBD1. The CDR3 totals 15 residues. The junction had 10 bases not matched to a gene; V was cut back by 3 bases and J by 5 bases. Germline CDR1 is DFQATT and CDR2 is SNEGSKA (reference sequence). The CDR3 is CSASLGTGHPETQYF. CDR3 sequence (DNA): TGCAGTGCTAGCTTGGGGACAGGGCACCCGGAGACCCAGTACTTC.

This clonotype was detected a few times. The J gene is TRBJ2-1, the V gene TRBV12-3 or TRBV12-4; either TRBD1 or TRBD2 may supply D (5 bases each). V gave up 6 bases and J gave up 8 bases, with 20 bases separating them. This CDR3 is built from 15 residues. The CDR3, as DNA: TGTGCCAGCAGCTCCGGGGTGGGATGGGGCGATGAGCAGTTCTTC. Protein product: CASSSGVGWGDEQFF.

This clonotype has just a few counts. The genes are TRBV6-1 and TRBJ1-5, with 7 bases identical to TRBD1. J lost 3 bases, V lost 5 bases, and 16 bases had no gene match. CDR1 is MNHNS, CDR2 SASEGT, per germline. The CDR3 spans 18 residues. The CDR3 loop reads CASSIRDSQIGTNQPQHF. As DNA, the CDR3 is TGTGCCAGCAGTATCCGGGACAGCCAGATCGGGACCAATCAGCCCCAGCATTTT.

The V call is TRBV5-4, the J call TRBJ2-5; 8 nucleotides line up with TRBD1. Germline V gene sequence: CDR1 SGHNT, CDR2 YYREEE (reference sequence). This CDR3 has 15 amino acids. The ends lost 4 bases at V and 2 bases at J; junction bases unmatched: 7. CDR3 in DNA: TGTGCCAGCAGCCTCGGACAGGGCCAACAAGAGACCCAGTACTTC. This encodes CASSLGQGQQETQYF.

The chain employs TRBV29-1 and TRBJ2-5; unclear D gene. From germline, CDR1 is SQVTM and CDR2 ANQGSEA. Trimming took 6 bases from V and 2 from J, leaving 7 bases between them. CDR3 length: 11 amino acids. CDR3 loop: CSVLFQETQYF. In DNA, the CDR3 is TGCAGCGTCCTTTTTCAAGAGACCCAGTACTTC.

This clonotype was found a few times. The chain links TRBV4-3 to TRBJ2-3; D remains unclear. V was trimmed by 3 bases and J by 4 bases, leaving 11 bases between them. From germline, CDR1 is LGHNA and CDR2 YSLEER. This CDR3 comprises 14 residues. The CDR3 DNA follows: TGCGCCAGCAGCCAGGTCCGCAGGTCAGATACGCAGTATTTT. It is translated as CASSQVRRSDTQYF.

This clonotype was found a few times. The rearrangement joins TRBV20-1 to TRBJ2-3; D remains ambiguous. CDR3 length: 14 amino acids. V lost 5 bases, J lost 3 bases, and 15 bases lay in between. Germline V gene data show CDR1 as DFQATT and CDR2 as SNEGSKA (reference sequence). CDR3 residues: CSAAPLLATDTQYF. CDR3 nucleotides: TGCAGTGCTGCCCCGCTTCTCGCGACAGATACGCAGTATTTT.

This clonotype was recorded many times. The J gene is TRBJ2-1, the V gene TRBV20-1, with a tentative D call TRBD2 (6 bases). The ends were cut back, 6 bases at V and 0 bases at J, with 15 bases in the middle. Germline V gene sequence: CDR1 DFQATT, CDR2 SNEGSKA (reference sequence). The length of the CDR3 is 15 residues. This CDR3 reads CSAEKRASSYNEQFF. In nucleotides, the CDR3 is TGCAGTGCCGAGAAGCGGGCGAGCTCCTACAATGAGCAGTTCTTC.

The table lists this clonotype with many counts. V and J are TRBV10-3 and TRBJ2-3; TRBD2 aligns across 10 bases. The germline CDR1 and CDR2 sequences are ENHRY and SYGVKD. The ends lost 5 bases at V and 1 base at J; junction bases unmatched: 0. CDR3 length: 14 amino acids. DNA of the CDR3: TGTGCCATCAGTAGCGGGAGGGGCACAGATACGCAGTATTTT. This translates into CAISSGRGTDTQYF.

The chain couples TRBV28 to TRBJ2-1; possibly TRBD1 for D (6 bases). Germline values: CDR1 MDHEN, CDR2 SYDVKM. CDR3 length equals 14 residues. Between the trimmed V and J ends, which lost 6 bases and 6 bases, there was a span of 15 bases. CDR3 in DNA: TGTGCCAGCAGAACACAGGGATCTGGCAATGAGCAGTTCTTC. The encoded protein is CASRTQGSGNEQFF.

This clonotype has more than one count but fewer than ten. The CDR3 sequence: CAWDREETQYF. The CDR3, as DNA: TGTGCCTGGGACAGGGAAGAGACCCAGTACTTC. V usage is TRBV30 and J usage is TRBJ2-5; TRBD1 matches 7 bases. The CDR3 is 11 amino acids. Germline CDR1 is GTSNPN and CDR2 is SVGIG (reference sequence). V lost 5 bases to trimming and J lost 3 bases; unmatched junction nucleotides: 0.

As regards this clonotype: This could be a read error, since a much larger clone is one nucleotide away. The chain couples TRBV6-1 to TRBJ1-5; D possibly corresponds to TRBD1 (6 bases). The CDR3 runs 14 residues. Germline CDR1 is MNHNS and CDR2 is SASEGT. The DNA of the CDR3 is TGTGCCAGCAGCCGAGGACAGCCGGCCCAGCCCCACCATTTT. Its translation: CASSRGQPAQPHHF.

This clonotype was recorded many times. The V call is TRBV5-1, the J call TRBJ1-2; TRBD1 agrees at 7 bases. The germline gives CDR1 SGHRS, CDR2 YFSETQ. This CDR3 region has 18 residues. The trim removed 2 bases at V and 2 bases at J, leaving 15 bases unmatched. Here the CDR3 DNA reads TGCGCCAGCAGCTTTTGGGGGGAACTCGGACAGGAAAACTATGGCTACACCTTC. This encodes CASSFWGELGQENYGYTF.

This chain joins TRBV5-5 and TRBJ2-2; D unresolved. The CDR3 has 15 residues. Trimming took off 4 bases at V and 0 bases at J, with 10 bases between the two ends. Germline assignment: CDR1 SGHKS and CDR2 YYEKEE (reference sequence). The CDR3 region is CASSLTDSNTGELFF. As DNA, the CDR3 is TGTGCCAGCAGCCTAACCGATTCGAACACCGGGGAGCTGTTTTTT. The entire variable domain, with the rest obtained from reference TRBV5-5 and TRBJ2-2, is as follows: DAGVTQSPTHLIKTRGQQVTLRCSPISGHKSVSWYQQVLGQGPQFIFQYYEKEERGRGNFPDRFSARQFPNYSSELNVNALLLGDSALYLCASSLTDSNTGELFFGEGSRLTVL.

This clonotype showed up many times. V and J are TRBV7-9 and TRBJ2-7; 10 nucleotides align to TRBD1. Per germline, CDR1 SEHNR and CDR2 FQNEAQ (reference sequence). CDR3 length: 15 residues. Unmatched junction bases numbered 6, after V lost 4 bases and J lost 3 bases. The CDR3 sequence: CASSSTWTGGYEQYF. In nucleotides, the CDR3 is TGTGCCAGCAGCTCGACTTGGACAGGGGGCTACGAGCAGTACTTC.

This chain links TRBV7-9 with TRBJ2-7, with D tentatively TRBD1 (6 bases). Between the trimmed V and J ends, which lost 5 bases and 3 bases, there was a span of 23 bases. In germline, CDR1 is SEHNR, CDR2 FQNEAQ (reference sequence). The CDR3 has 17 amino acids. This chain's CDR3 is CASSASISGGFDYEQYF. DNA for the CDR3: TGTGCCAGCAGCGCCTCCATCTCTGGGGGCTTTGACTACGAGCAGTACTTC. Supplemented by reference TRBV7-9 and TRBJ2-7, the full variable domain reads DTGVSQNPRHKITKRGQNVTFRCDPISEHNRLYWYRQTLGQGPEFLTYFQNEAQLEKSRLLSDRFSAERPKGSFSTLEIQRTEQGDSAMYLCASSASISGGFDYEQYFGPGTRLTVT.

Turning to this clonotype: Given a much more abundant clone one base away, this may be a read error. This chain joins TRBV29-1 and TRBJ2-5; D call uncertain. Trimming took off 5 bases at V and 4 bases at J, with 20 bases between the two ends. CDR3 length: 15 residues. From germline, CDR1 is SQVTM and CDR2 ANQGSEA. The CDR3 DNA is TGCAGCGTTATTCCACGTCCGGAAGGGCGAGAGACCCAGTACTTC. Protein: CSVIPRPEGRETQYF. The full variable domain, with the rest looked up from reference TRBV29-1 and TRBJ2-5, is SAVISQKPSRDICQRGTSLTIQCQVDSQVTMMFWYRQQPGQSLTLIATANQGSEATYESGFVIDKFPISRPNLTFSTLTVSNMSPEDSSIYLCSVIPRPEGRETQYFGPGTRLLVL.

This clonotype appeared many times. The V call is TRBV6-1, the J call TRBJ1-3, with a possible D match to TRBD1 (6 bases). The germline V and J ends were trimmed by 2 bases and 0 bases, with 8 bases remaining between them. The CDR3 is made up of 15 amino acids. Germline-derived CDR1 and CDR2 are MNHNS and SASEGT. The CDR3 nucleotides read TGTGCCAGCAGTGAACAGGGGCGCTCTGGAAACACCATATATTTT. Amino acids: CASSEQGRSGNTIYF.

This rearrangement joins TRBV5-1 to TRBJ2-1; a possible D gene is TRBD2 (6 bases). Germline V gene data show CDR1 as SGHRS and CDR2 as YFSETQ. V lost 4 bases and J lost 4, with 15 bases in between. The CDR3 extends over 15 amino acids. This CDR3 is CASSATGTPYNEQFF. The CDR3 DNA reads as TGCGCCAGCAGCGCGACCGGGACTCCTTACAATGAGCAGTTCTTC.